This T cell receptor beta chain came from a study of shared clonotypes between healthy human individuals. The study, taken as a whole, reports: Compared with clonotypes that all four donors shared, non-shared clonotypes had lower generation probabilities. It was expected that sequencing depth would affect clonotype sharing among donors. Memory subsets had estimated richness that was generally smaller than that of naive subsets.

Assay: immunoSEQ multiplex PCR; the TCRdb copy retains only in-frame clones and omits some. The table lists hundreds of thousands of clones, around 73% of them singletons. On this clone: No antigen is known for it.

There are 12 residues in the CDR3. V dropped 2 bases and J dropped 0 bases, with 2 bases sitting between them. From germline, CDR1 is MDHEN and CDR2 SYDVKM. V is TRBV28 and J is TRBJ2-7; D gene uncertain. This clonotype was obtained from a woman aged 30 to 39 in good health. Sequenced: memory CD4+ T cells sorted from blood. Subset of the sample: CD45RA-negative fraction. As DNA, the CDR3 is TGTGCCAGCAGTTTACCCTCCTACGAGCAGTACTTC. This translates into CASSLPSYEQYF.